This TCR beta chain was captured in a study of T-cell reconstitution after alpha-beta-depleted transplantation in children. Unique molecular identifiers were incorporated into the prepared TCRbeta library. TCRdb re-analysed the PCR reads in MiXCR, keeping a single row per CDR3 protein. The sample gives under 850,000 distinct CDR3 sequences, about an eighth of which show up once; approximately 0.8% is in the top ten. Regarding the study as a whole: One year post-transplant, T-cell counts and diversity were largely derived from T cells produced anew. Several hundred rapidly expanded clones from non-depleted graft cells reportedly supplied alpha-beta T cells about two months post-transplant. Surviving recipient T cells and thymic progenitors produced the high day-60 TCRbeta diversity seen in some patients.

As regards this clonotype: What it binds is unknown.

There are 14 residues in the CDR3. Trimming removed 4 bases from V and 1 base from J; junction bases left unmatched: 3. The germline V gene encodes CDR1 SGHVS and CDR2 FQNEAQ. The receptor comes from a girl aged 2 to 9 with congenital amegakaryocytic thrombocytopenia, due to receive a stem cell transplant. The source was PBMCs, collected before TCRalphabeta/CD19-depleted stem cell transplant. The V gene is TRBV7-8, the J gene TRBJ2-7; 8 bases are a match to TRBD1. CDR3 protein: CASSWDRTSYEQYF. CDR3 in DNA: TGTGCCAGCAGCTGGGACAGGACATCCTACGAGCAGTACTTC.